The 17 T cell receptor beta chains listed next were all sequenced from one sample in a study of blood T cell repertoires in COVID-19. Data came from immunoSEQ multiplex PCR; TCRdb stores just in-frame clones and leaves some out. This sample has some 75,000 clones; approximately 86% occur once, and the top ten carry 6% to 6.5%. The specimen was peripheral blood. These receptors all come from a man older than 75 with COVID-19, enrolled during active disease.

This clone was observed once. The chain joins TRBV27 to TRBJ1-2; a possible D gene is TRBD1 (5 bases). The V gene lost 5 bases and the J gene lost 4 bases, with 11 bases spanning the gap. The CDR3 length is 13 residues. Germline assignment: CDR1 MNHEY and CDR2 SMNVEV (reference sequence). Here the CDR3 reads CASSPGRAYGYTF. In nucleotides, the CDR3 is TGTGCCAGCAGTCCAGGGAGGGCCTATGGCTACACCTTC.

The genes are TRBV5-4 and TRBJ2-2, with D possibly being TRBD1 (7 bases). With 1 base removed from V and 4 bases from J, the gap between germline ends came to 17 bases. Germline loops: CDR1 SGHNT, CDR2 YYREEE (reference sequence). The CDR3 runs 17 residues. The CDR3: CASSLNNRGGSTGELFF. The DNA for the CDR3 is TGTGCCAGCAGCTTGAATAACAGGGGAGGAAGCACCGGGGAGCTGTTTTTT.

V gene TRBV6-5 combines with J gene TRBJ2-2, with TRBD1 matching over 11 bases. The CDR3 has 15 amino acids. V shed 4 bases and J 6 bases; nucleotides not matched to a gene: 4. Germline assignment: CDR1 MNHEY and CDR2 SVGAGI. The CDR3 here is CASSSRDRGAGELFF. In DNA form, the CDR3 reads TGTGCCAGCAGTTCTAGGGACAGGGGGGCCGGGGAGCTGTTTTTT.

A few counts support this clone. The chain links TRBV5-4 to TRBJ2-7; D is perhaps TRBD1 (6 bases). The V gene's germline CDR1 is SGHNT and CDR2 YYREEE (reference sequence). CDR3 size: 13 residues. Deletions cut 3 bases from V and 3 bases from J, with 10 bases between. The CDR3 is CASSWKDSYEQYF. The CDR3 DNA sequence: TGTGCCAGCAGCTGGAAGGACAGCTACGAGCAGTACTTC.

V usage is TRBV4-3 and J usage is TRBJ2-5, with 12 bases identical to TRBD2. In germline, CDR1 is LGHNA, CDR2 YSLEER. The trim removed 0 bases at V and 7 bases at J, leaving 6 bases unmatched. The CDR3 has 16 amino acids. CDR3 coding DNA: TGCGCCAGCAGCCAAGATCTACTAGCGGGGGGCAGGACCCAGTACTTC. As protein: CASSQDLLAGGRTQYF.

The chain uses TRBV7-9 and TRBJ2-1; tentatively, D is TRBD2 (7 bases). Looked up from germline, CDR1 is SEHNR and CDR2 is FQNEAQ (reference sequence). The CDR3 length is 14 residues. Trimming took off 4 bases at V and 4 bases at J, with 11 bases between the two ends. The CDR3, as DNA: TGTGCCAGCAGCTGGGAGGGGGGGTACAATGAGCAGTTCTTC. Translating it yields CASSWEGGYNEQFF.

The chain's CDR3 is CASSSLRGSGANVLTF. DNA of the CDR3: TGTGCCAGCAGCTCGCTGCGGGGTTCTGGGGCCAACGTCCTGACTTTC. The rearrangement joins TRBV28 to TRBJ2-6; TRBD2 might be the D (6 bases). V lost 6 bases and J 1 base, leaving 13 bases between the germline ends. The germline CDR1 and CDR2 sequences are MDHEN and SYDVKM. This CDR3 is built from 16 residues.

V usage is TRBV25-1 and J usage is TRBJ2-3; 7 bases are a match to TRBD2. Germline trimming cut 4 bases from V and 4 bases from J; bases unmatched to any gene: 5. The germline V gene has CDR1 MGHDK and CDR2 SYGVNS. CDR3 length: 14 amino acids. The CDR3 reads CASSAGGSADTQYF. The CDR3 bases are TGTGCCAGCAGTGCGGGGGGATCGGCAGATACGCAGTATTTT.

The chain carries TRBV3-1 (or the pseudogene TRBV3-2) and TRBJ1-3; D gene unclear. Germline CDR1 reads LGHDT; CDR2 reads YNNKEL (reference sequence). Deletions cut 0 bases from V and 4 bases from J, with 10 bases between. The CDR3 extends over 15 amino acids. CDR3: CASSQDTTLGNTIYF. CDR3 DNA: TGTGCCAGCAGCCAAGATACAACGCTGGGAAACACCATATATTTT.

V and J are TRBV7-3 and TRBJ1-6; TRBD1 matches 10 bases. CDR3 length equals 15 residues. Unmatched junction bases numbered 4, after V lost 2 bases and J lost 9 bases. Germline CDR1 reads SGHTA; CDR2 reads FQGTGA. The CDR3 DNA sequence: TGTGCCAGCAGCTTAGATGGGACAGGGGTTTCACCCCTCCACTTT. This translates into CASSLDGTGVSPLHF. Using reference TRBV7-3 and TRBJ1-6 for the parts outside the CDR3, the full variable domain is GAGVSQTPSNKVTEKGKYVELRCDPISGHTALYWYRQSLGQGPEFLIYFQGTGAADDSGLPNDRFFAVRPEGSVSTLKIQRTERGDSAVYLCASSLDGTGVSPLHFGNGTRLTVT.

The chain is built from TRBV18 and TRBJ2-7, with D maybe TRBD1 (6 bases). This CDR3 spans 15 amino acids. V was clipped by 3 bases and J by 5 bases, with 17 bases between them. CDR1 and CDR2 (germline): KGHSH, LQKENI. This CDR3 is CASSPASRGSDEQYF. The CDR3, as DNA: TGTGCCAGCTCACCGGCTTCCAGGGGAAGCGACGAGCAGTACTTC.

This rearrangement joins TRBV10-1 to TRBJ1-6; 7 bases are a match to TRBD1. J was trimmed by 0 bases and V by 6 bases; bases with no gene match: 5. Germline V lookup: CDR1 WNHNN, CDR2 SYGVQD (reference sequence). This CDR3 has 16 amino acids. CDR3 region: CASRGQRSSYNSPLHF. The CDR3 DNA reads as TGCGCCAGCAGGGGACAGCGCAGCTCCTATAATTCACCCCTCCACTTT.

This sequence joins TRBV7-2 and TRBJ1-2, with D hard to call. Between the trimmed V and J ends, which lost 5 bases and 8 bases, there was a span of 15 bases. From germline, CDR1 is SGHTA and CDR2 FQGNSA. This CDR3 has 13 residues. CDR3 sequence reads: CASSERTLFGYTF. The CDR3 coding sequence is TGTGCCAGCAGCGAACGGACTTTATTCGGCTACACCTTC.

The rearrangement uses TRBV7-3 and TRBJ1-1; 8 bases match TRBD1. CDR1 and CDR2 (germline): SGHTA, FQGTGA. This CDR3 is 13 amino acids long. J lost 7 bases, V lost 5 bases, and 6 bases had no gene match. CDR3 residues: CASSPQGVGEAFF. CDR3 sequence (DNA): TGTGCCAGCAGCCCACAGGGGGTGGGTGAAGCTTTCTTT. Combining the CDR3 with reference TRBV7-3 and TRBJ1-1 gives the whole variable domain GAGVSQTPSNKVTEKGKYVELRCDPISGHTALYWYRQSLGQGPEFLIYFQGTGAADDSGLPNDRFFAVRPEGSVSTLKIQRTERGDSAVYLCASSPQGVGEAFFGQGTRLTVV.

The CDR3 DNA sequence: TGCGCCAGCAGCTTGAACGGGGGGGCCTTGGATGAGCAGTTCTTC. This gives the protein CASSLNGGALDEQFF. The V and J genes are TRBV5-1 and TRBJ2-1; 8 positions agree with TRBD2. The ends lost 1 base at V and 8 bases at J; junction bases unmatched: 8. The CDR3 consists of 15 residues. The V gene's germline CDR1 is SGHRS and CDR2 YFSETQ.

The rearrangement links TRBV7-6 to TRBJ2-5, with 11 bases that match TRBD2. The CDR3 loop spans 16 amino acids. V shed 5 bases, J shed 0 bases, and the junction held 5 bases outside the gene matches. Germline CDR1 and CDR2: SGHVS and FNYEAQ. The chain's CDR3 is CASSPASGGYQETQYF. CDR3 sequence (DNA): TGTGCCAGCAGCCCCGCTAGCGGGGGGTACCAAGAGACCCAGTACTTC.

The CDR3 is CASRNRASNYGYTF. The CDR3 bases are TGTGCCAGCAGGAACAGGGCCTCCAACTATGGCTACACCTTC. The rearrangement uses TRBV2 and TRBJ1-2, with a weak D call TRBD1 (6 bases). The V gene's germline CDR1 is SNHLY and CDR2 FYNNEI. The CDR3 has 14 residues. Between the trimmed V and J ends, which lost 6 bases and 2 bases, there was a span of 13 bases.